The 14 T cell receptor beta chains presented below share a single source sample, sequenced in a study of vaccination and CD4 T cells after COVID-19. The Oncomine TCR Beta short-read assay generated sequence data from the DNA of cultured CD4+ T cells. Each CDR3 protein is one row after TCRdb ran MiXCR on the PCR reads. This table holds under 8,500 distinct CDR3 sequences, around two fifths found once. Their target antigens are unknown. Treatment meaning: roughly nine-day PBMC culture with coronavirus spike peptide pools or control peptides (ViraFEST assay). Gathered ahead of the COVID-19 pandemic (2011-2018) were the CD4+ T cells of the unexposed donor. Material: CD4+ T cells from blood, cultured in vitro. These TCRs come from a human donor in good health.

This chain links TRBV6-5 with TRBJ1-1, with 12 nucleotides matching TRBD1. After removal of 4 bases from V and 3 bases from J, the junction contained 15 bases not matched to a gene. Germline CDR1 is MNHEY and CDR2 is SVGAGI. The CDR3 runs 19 residues. DNA of the CDR3: TGTGCCAGCAGTTCGGGACAGGGGGCGCGCGGATGGAGAGACACTGAAGCTTTCTTT. Translated, it gives CASSSGQGARGWRDTEAFF.

The chain uses TRBV7-2 and TRBJ1-2; TRBD1 is a possible D gene (6 bases). The CDR3 runs 15 residues. Germline V gene data show CDR1 as SGHTA and CDR2 as FQGNSA. Between the trimmed V and J ends, which lost 5 bases and 5 bases, there was a span of 18 bases. As DNA, the CDR3 is TGTGCCAGCAGCATAACAGGGACAAACTTTTATGGCTACACCTTC. Amino acid sequence: CASSITGTNFYGYTF. The full variable domain, in which reference TRBV7-2 and TRBJ1-2 provide the parts outside the CDR3, is GAGVSQSPSNKVTEKGKDVELRCDPISGHTALYWYRQSLGQGLEFLIYFQGNSAPDKSGLPSDRFSAERTGGSVSTLTIQRTQQEDSAVYLCASSITGTNFYGYTFGSGTRLTVV.

V gene TRBV4-1 combines with J gene TRBJ1-1; a possible D gene is TRBD1 (5 bases). The ends were cut back, 1 base at V and 5 bases at J, with 17 bases in the middle. Germline-derived CDR1 and CDR2 are MGHRA and YSYEKL. The CDR3 runs 16 residues. The CDR3 here is CASSQGIGPGGTEAFF. Here the CDR3 DNA reads TGCGCCAGCAGCCAAGGAATTGGTCCGGGGGGTACTGAAGCTTTCTTT.

This clonotype was counted only a few times. The chain links TRBV6-1 to TRBJ1-1; the D gene is possibly TRBD1 (5 bases). The germline gives CDR1 MNHNS, CDR2 SASEGT. The CDR3 length is 13 residues. V lost 6 bases and J 6 bases, leaving 14 bases between the germline ends. CDR3 DNA: TGTGCCAGCAGGCAACAGGTCCCCGCTGAAGCTTTCTTT. It codes for CASRQQVPAEAFF.

The chain recombines TRBV6-2 or TRBV6-3 with TRBJ1-2; no clear D gene. The germline V gene has CDR1 MNHEY and CDR2 SVGEGT. Trimming took 2 bases from V and 0 from J, leaving 19 bases between them. This CDR3 has 18 amino acids. CDR3 sequence reads: CASSYPRTGVLPNYGYTF. DNA of the CDR3: TGTGCCAGCAGTTACCCACGGACGGGTGTACTTCCTAACTATGGCTACACCTTC.

This clonotype has more than one count but fewer than ten. The J gene is TRBJ1-1, the V gene TRBV12-3 or TRBV12-4; D may be TRBD1 (6 bases). The V end was cut by 7 bases, the J end by 10 bases, with 22 bases between. This CDR3 is 14 amino acids long. CDR3 protein: CASIPLDRGQAAFF. The CDR3 coding sequence is TGTGCCAGCATCCCACTCGACCGGGGGCAGGCAGCTTTCTTT.

This clonotype was seen only a few times. The V and J genes are TRBV6-1 and TRBJ2-7; TRBD1 might be the D (6 bases). This CDR3 has 14 residues. The V end was cut by 2 bases, the J end by 3 bases, with 11 bases between. The germline gives CDR1 MNHNS, CDR2 SASEGT. Here the CDR3 reads CASSERAGDYEQYF. The CDR3 region has the DNA TGTGCCAGCAGTGAAAGGGCAGGGGACTACGAGCAGTACTTC.

For this clonotype: This sequence may be a read error, since a much larger clone differs from it by one base. The chain combines TRBV2 with TRBJ1-5, with D tentatively TRBD1 (6 bases). Germline-derived CDR1 and CDR2 are SNHLY and FYNNEI. The CDR3 totals 15 residues. The CDR3 DNA follows: TGTGCCAGCAGTGAAGCCAGTGGGACAAGTCAGCCCCGGCATTTT. It encodes CASSEASGTSQPRHF. The full variable domain, with the rest looked up from reference TRBV2 and TRBJ1-5, is EPEVTQTPSHQVTQMGQEVILRCVPISNHLYFYWYRQILGQKVEFLVSFYNNEISEKSEIFDDQFSVERPDGSNFTLKIRSTKLEDSAMYFCASSEASGTSQPRHFGDGTRLSIL.

There are a few counts of this clonotype. The J gene is TRBJ2-3, the V gene TRBV7-9; D unclear. This CDR3 comprises 13 residues. Looked up from germline, CDR1 is SEHNR and CDR2 is FQNEAQ (reference sequence). V lost 3 bases and J lost 4, with 8 bases in between. The CDR3, as DNA: TGTGCCAGCAGCTTTGGGCCGCCAGATACGCAGTATTTT. Translating it yields CASSFGPPDTQYF.

This clonotype was detected a few times. CDR3: CASRYQVNYGYTF. The DNA of the CDR3 is TGTGCCAGCAGATACCAGGTGAACTATGGCTACACCTTC. The V call is TRBV6-5, the J call TRBJ1-2, with no clear D. CDR3 length: 13 amino acids. Deletions cut 6 bases from V and 2 bases from J, with 10 bases between. CDR1 and CDR2 from the germline V gene are MNHEY and SVGAGI.

This clonotype was detected only a few times. J is TRBJ2-4 and V is TRBV7-6, with D possibly TRBD1 on 5 matching bases. Deletions cut 8 bases from V and 7 bases from J, with 15 bases between. The CDR3 is made up of 13 amino acids. Germline CDR1 reads SGHVS; CDR2 reads FNYEAQ. CDR3 sequence (DNA): TGTGCCAGCTCAAGGGGCGCAGGGAACATTCAGTACTTC. Amino acids: CASSRGAGNIQYF.

This clonotype was seen a few times. The V and J genes are TRBV20-1 and TRBJ2-3; D gene ambiguous. CDR3 length: 12 residues. Germline-derived CDR1 and CDR2 are DFQATT and SNEGSKA (reference sequence). The germline V and J ends were trimmed by 3 bases and 8 bases, with 12 bases remaining between them. CDR3 coding DNA: TGCAGTGCTAGGGACCCGATTGGTACGCAGTATTTT. It specifies CSARDPIGTQYF.

A few counts support this clonotype. The gene calls are TRBV6-5 and TRBJ1-2; D unclear. CDR3 length: 14 amino acids. Trimming removed 2 bases from V and 1 base from J, with 8 bases in between. Germline CDR1 and CDR2: MNHEY and SVGAGI. CDR3 in amino acids: CASSYAGLNYGYTF. The CDR3 DNA follows: TGTGCCAGCAGTTACGCAGGCCTTAACTATGGCTACACCTTC.

The DNA of the CDR3 is TGTGCCAGCAGCCTCAGGGTAGGATCGAACACTGAAGCTTTCTTT. Residues: CASSLRVGSNTEAFF. The rearrangement links TRBV5-4 to TRBJ1-1; a possible D gene is TRBD1 (5 bases). CDR1 and CDR2 (germline): SGHNT, YYREEE (reference sequence). This CDR3 contains 15 residues. Trimming removed 4 bases from V and 1 base from J, with 14 bases in between.